One T cell receptor (beta chain) is described in this entry. Additional DNA sequences in this sample encode the identical CDR3. TCRdb's table, derived via immunoSEQ multiplex PCR, lists solely in-frame clones and lacks some. The sample yields approximately 92,000 clones, about four fifths seen once. The data belong to a study of blood T cell repertoires in COVID-19. Study details: Donors in the United States, Italy and Spain gave samples during acute or convalescent COVID-19.

The sequenced sample consisted of peripheral blood. This clonotype was obtained from a man aged 65 to 79 with active or convalescent COVID-19.

This chain's CDR3 is CASSQVRGNTIYF. The CDR3 region has the DNA TGTGCCAGCAGCCAAGTTCGTGGAAACACCATATATTTT. V usage is TRBV3-1 (or the pseudogene TRBV3-2) and J usage is TRBJ1-3; unclear D gene. The CDR3 contains 13 residues. The germline V gene encodes CDR1 LGHDT and CDR2 YNNKEL (reference sequence). V dropped 1 base and J dropped 3 bases, with 4 bases sitting between them.